This T cell receptor (beta chain) comes out of a study of low-dose radiotherapy and immunotherapy resistance in tumors. About the research overall: In Cohort 2, 1 Gy per fraction was delivered every two weeks, for a total of 13 Gy over 26 weeks. Participants were given intravenous cyclophosphamide 200 mg/m2 every two weeks, one day before radiation and immunotherapy.

TRAV and TRBV primers primed cDNA for both TCRalpha and TCRbeta. TCRs were put through approximately 21 PCR cycles of amplification with Phusion. A constant-region primer and the V-primer adapter served as the primer pair. One entry per CDR3 protein results from TCRdb running MiXCR on the reads. The sample records approximately 90,000 distinct CDR3 sequences, over 15% being singletons. Documented time point: before trial treatment. This clonotype has at least ten counts. The CDR3 has 17 amino acids. V gave up 4 bases and J gave up 4 bases; unmatched junction bases: 14. CDR1 and CDR2 (germline): SGHTA, FQGNSA.

The TCR comes from a male donor with prostate cancer. Specimen: PBMCs, collected before treatment. The gene calls are TRBV7-2 and TRBJ2-7; TRBD1 matches at 9 bases. In DNA form, the CDR3 reads TGTGCCAGCAGCTCCGGACAGGGGTCCCGGGGAGGATACGAGCAGTACTTC. It yields the protein CASSSGQGSRGGYEQYF.